The source of this T cell receptor beta chain is a study of control samples from healthy donors and cancer patients. The repertoire was sequenced with immunoSEQ multiplex PCR; TCRdb's copy has only in-frame clones and lacks some. The sample lists tens of thousands of clones, roughly 90% occurring once. The sample was PBMCs. The receptor's source is a woman aged 55-75 years with head and neck cancer.

The CDR3 DNA follows: TGCAGCGTTTGCTGGGGGCAGGGCACTGAAGCTTTCTTT. Translated: CSVCWGQGTEAFF. The V call is TRBV29-1, the J call TRBJ1-1, with a possible D match to TRBD1 (6 bases). The CDR3 sequence is 13 residues long. Trimming pared 5 bases from V and 4 bases from J, leaving 14 bases between. In germline, CDR1 is SQVTM, CDR2 ANQGSEA.